This T cell receptor beta chain stems from a study of long-term antiretroviral therapy in people with HIV (dated by TCRdb to 2021 to 2024). With respect to the entire study: The earliest samples were collected approximately a decade before the 2015 WHO recommendation for immediate ART, a period when ART was typically delayed until CD4 counts fell. From some 28 adults with confirmed HIV infection, the cohort provided 150 to 200 cryopreserved PBMC samples, gathered serially across a mean of about six years (range 1-12). Test extractions of a monoclonal T-cell line alongside 30 to 35 polyclonal samples showed no cross-contamination during QIAcube processing. Of the approximately 32 participants with HIV, more than 10 were female. Whether ART initiation and durable HIV suppression were associated with changes in peripheral blood TRB repertoire composition and diversity was tested in a retrospective serial study. What the study reported, not specific to this receptor: Starting ART was linked to a significant rise in TRB diversity, yet even with long-term ART the diversity remained significantly lower than in transplant donor controls. Limited PBMC availability meant only the TCR beta chain was sequenced, without alpha chain pairing. Expanded TRB clones identified before ART initiation dominated the repertoire across all time points, though the dominance fluctuated and decreased in many PLHIV after ART. Inferences about post-ART repertoire changes were limited because no data were available on ART adherence, viral resistance or therapy changes. The samples were dated from the mid-2000s to the late 2010s, and the ART regimens that were used may be less effective than current ART regimens. Narrower CDR3 length ranges were observed in HIV repertoires than in controls, and an antigen-experienced repertoire with only a slight naive shift after ART was suggested by the network structure. Because cell numbers in pre-ART samples were limited, unsorted PBMC were profiled instead of sorted CD4+ and CD8+ T cells.

V is cut by 1 base and J by 5 bases, and the space between the germline ends is 11 bases. Reading the germline V gene gives CDR1 SGHTA and CDR2 FQGNSA. From cysteine to phenylalanine, the CDR3 is 14 amino acids long. Just the 42-base CDR3 DNA is kept, in frame starting at base 1. The immunoSEQ hsTCRB v3.0 assay was used at survey level resolution to sequence the TRB variable region. A depth of about 40,000-50,000 T-cell genomes per sample was targeted for TRB sequencing. An Illumina MiSeq with a v3 150-cycle kit was used to sequence the pooled TRB libraries. The authors' analysis ran thus. Analysis of repertoires was carried out in R inside a reproducible Nextflow workflow spanning QC, data transformation and analysis. LymphoSeq2, an R package for exploring AIRR-Seq data, was used to implement the custom analyses. After excluding a handful of samples that yielded fewer than 5000 total TRB sequences, roughly 190 HIV repertoires remained for analysis. Of the 188 retained HIV repertoires, 55 to 60 were collected before and about 130 after ART initiation. Repertoires were downsampled to 5000 TRB nucleotide sequences, with summary statistics averaged over 100 downsampling iterations. Only TRB sequences with CDR3 regions of at least seven amino acids were retained for analysis. Two measures captured diversity: a Shannon entropy-derived clonality score and the Gini coefficient. In the repertoire networks, any two of the top 5000 CDR3 amino acid sequences were connected whenever the two sequences differed by an edit distance of one. GLIPH2 predicted antigen specificity groups and MHC restriction for TRB CDR3 amino acid sequences. To flag known CMV, EBV, HIV or tissue antigen associations, CDR3 amino acid sequences were matched against VDJdb and McPAS-TCR. Pre-ART, post-ART and control groups were compared with Wilcoxon signed-rank tests and Holm-Bonferroni correction. The source is immuneACCESS, and TCRdb retained only in-frame sequences with V and J called. Part of the clones is not carried over; for the studies checked, unresolved V genes explain less than half of this, and the remainder is unexplained. The V and J calls and clone size are taken from that table; D and trimming were inferred from the DNA. The sample yields roughly 9,100 clones; around 70% were counted once. Over 20% of the sample is held by the ten biggest clonotypes.

Inclusion was restricted to participants for whom at least one PBMC sample before ART initiation and at least two post-ART samples were available. Treatment was received in the United States of America by all participants with HIV. Before DNA extraction, cryopreserved samples of about 0.95-10 million PBMC were thawed and washed. At the time of the earliest PBMC sample, participants with HIV were aged between roughly 23 and 60 years. Each participant contributed PBMC samples from 1-4 timepoints before ART initiation and 2-8 timepoints after ART initiation, with a median of 7 samples. For every participant, serial HIV viral load, CD4+ T-cell count, ART history and demographic data were obtained. A Qiagen kit on a QIAcube was used to extract genomic DNA from unsorted PBMC, with samples processed in batches of 12. This clone was found a few times. What this receptor recognizes is not known. Per-base qualities were not stored, and no clone one base away is much larger.

The receptor was derived from a man in his forties with HIV. The sequence links TRBV7-2 to TRBJ1-2; the D segment cannot be called with confidence. The source was unsorted PBMCs, collected 1.8 years before starting antiretroviral therapy. The CDR3 sequence is CASSLELLGYGYTF. The nucleotide sequence is TGTGCCAGCAGCTTAGAGCTCTTAGGGTATGGCTACACCTTC.